One and the same sample provided the 7 T cell receptor beta chains below, sequenced in a study of T cells in women clearing cervical HPV infection. TCRdb's copy holds only in-frame clones and misses some; the assay was immunoSEQ multiplex PCR. Its table lists 25,000 to 40,000 clones. Source material: blood buffy coat. The source is a woman aged 18 to 75 with a cervical HPV16 infection that either progressed to CIN3+ or cleared (not recorded which).

This clone is classed as medium-sized by frequency. The CDR3 goes on 3 residues after the read ends, and that part is filled in from the germline J gene. The V gene is TRBV18, the J gene TRBJ2-3, with 13 bases fitting TRBD2. After removal of 1 base from V and 1 base from J, the junction contained 5 bases not matched to a gene. Germline CDR1 and CDR2: KGHSH and LQKENI. The CDR3 runs 18 residues. This CDR3 is CASSPRSLAGGGTDTQYF. Incomplete CDR3 DNA: TGTGCCAGCTCACCACGATCACTAGCGGGAGGGGGCACAGATACG.

Concerning this clone: Read coverage stops 3 residues before the CDR3 terminus; the germline J gene supplies the remainder. V and J are TRBV19 and TRBJ2-4; TRBD1 matches 7 bases. The V gene's germline CDR1 is LNHDA and CDR2 SQIVND (reference sequence). The CDR3 spans 13 residues. The sequenced part of the CDR3 DNA is TGTGCCACCCAGGGGGACACGAACTATGGT. This translates into CATQGDTNYG. Given in full, the CDR3 is CATQGDTNYGQYF.

On this clone: Sequencing ends 3 residues short of the CDR3 end; the germline J gene provides the rest. The rearrangement links TRBV6-2 or TRBV6-3 to TRBJ2-7, with D tentatively TRBD1 (6 bases). V was cut by 7 bases and J by 4 bases, with 14 bases left in between. Germline V gene lookup returns CDR1 MNHEY and CDR2 SVGEGT. This CDR3 has 13 amino acids. CDR3 bases read: TGTGCCAGCACCCAGTGGGACAATTACGAG. It encodes CASTQWDNYE. The complete CDR3 sequence is CASTQWDNYEQYF.

About this clone itself: The read terminates 3 residues before the CDR3 end, so the remaining end is supplied by the germline J gene. This chain joins TRBV19 and TRBJ2-3; no definite D call. V gave up 2 bases and J gave up 1 base, with 4 bases separating them. This CDR3 region has 13 residues. CDR1 is LNHDA, CDR2 SQIVND, per germline (reference sequence). CDR3 in amino acids: CASSILGTDTQYF. CDR3 DNA (partial): TGTGCCAGTAGTATACTAGGCACAGATACG. The full variable domain, its missing parts supplied by reference TRBV19 and TRBJ2-3, is DGGITQSPKYLFRKEGQNVTLSCEQNLNHDAMYWYRQDPGQGLRLIYYSQIVNDFQKGDIAEGYSVSREKKESFPLTVTSAQKNPTAFYLCASSILGTDTQYFGPGTRLTVL.

With regard to this clone: The read is 3 residues too short to cover the CDR3 end, so that end is filled in from the germline J gene. The chain recombines TRBV6-2 or TRBV6-3 with TRBJ1-2; D call uncertain. This CDR3 has 15 amino acids. Trimming pared 2 bases from V and 3 bases from J, leaving 13 bases between. Germline V gene sequence: CDR1 MNHEY, CDR2 SVGEGT. CDR3 amino acids: CASSYQASWDYGYTF. The part of the CDR3 DNA that was read is TGTGCCAGCAGTTACCAGGCCTCATGGGACTATGGC.

As to this clone: The sequenced fragment ends 3 residues before the CDR3 boundary, so the rest is inferred from the germline J gene. The rearrangement uses TRBV7-2 and TRBJ2-5, with TRBD1 identical over 9 bases. The CDR3 spans 15 residues. Germline V lookup: CDR1 SGHTA, CDR2 FQGNSA. V lost 5 bases, J lost 4 bases, and 8 bases stayed unmatched. This CDR3 is CASSPGQGGRETQYF. The covered CDR3 bases are TGTGCCAGCAGCCCGGGACAGGGCGGTAGAGAGACC.

Details on this clone: The read is 3 residues too short to cover the CDR3 end, so that end is filled in from the germline J gene. The chain recombines TRBV2 with TRBJ2-7, with 9 bases identical to TRBD1. Germline V gives CDR1 SNHLY, CDR2 FYNNEI. The trim removed 4 bases at V and 3 bases at J, leaving 4 bases unmatched. CDR3 length: 14 residues. The CDR3 here is CASSAWTGDYEQYF. The sequenced part of the CDR3 DNA is TGTGCCAGCAGTGCGTGGACAGGGGACTACGAG.